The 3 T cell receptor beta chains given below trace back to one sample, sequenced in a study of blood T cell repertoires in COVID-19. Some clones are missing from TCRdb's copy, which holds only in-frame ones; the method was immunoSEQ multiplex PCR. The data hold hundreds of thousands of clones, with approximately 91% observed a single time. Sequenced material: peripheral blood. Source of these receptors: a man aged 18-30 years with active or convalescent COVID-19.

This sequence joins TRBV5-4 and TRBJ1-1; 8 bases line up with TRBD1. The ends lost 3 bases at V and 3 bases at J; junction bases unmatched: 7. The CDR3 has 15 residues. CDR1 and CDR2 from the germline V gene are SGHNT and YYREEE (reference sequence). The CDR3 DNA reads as TGTGCCAGCAGCTCGGACAGGGAGGCTTACACTGAAGCTTTCTTT. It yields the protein CASSSDREAYTEAFF.

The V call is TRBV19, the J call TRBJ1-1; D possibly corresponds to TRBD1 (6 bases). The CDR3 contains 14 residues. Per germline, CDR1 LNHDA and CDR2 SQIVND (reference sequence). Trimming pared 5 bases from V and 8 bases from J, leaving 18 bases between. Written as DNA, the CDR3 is TGTGCCAGTAGTGCTCGGGGGGCCGGGAGGGAAGCTTTCTTT. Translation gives CASSARGAGREAFF.

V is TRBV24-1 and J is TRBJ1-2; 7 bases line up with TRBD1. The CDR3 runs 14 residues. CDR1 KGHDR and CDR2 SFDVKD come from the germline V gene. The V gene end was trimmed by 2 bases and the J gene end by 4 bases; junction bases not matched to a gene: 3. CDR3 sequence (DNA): TGTGCCACCAGTGATTCAGACAGGGTCTATGGCTACACCTTC. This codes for CATSDSDRVYGYTF.